The 22 T cell receptor beta chains presented below share a single source sample, sequenced in a study of OX40 agonist ivuxolimab in advanced cancers. Repertoires were generated with immunoSEQ multiplex PCR, while TCRdb's copy carries only in-frame clones and drops some. The data hold 65,000 to 80,000 clones, with 70% to 90% observed a single time. The sequencing used CD4+ or CD8+ T cells sorted from blood, collected in a trial of the OX40 agonist ivuxolimab. The source of these receptors is an adult with an advanced solid tumor such as melanoma, head and neck, liver or kidney cancer.

The chain carries TRBV23-1 and TRBJ2-3; D remains ambiguous. TRBV23-1 qualifies as an ORF whose function is uncertain. V lost 11 bases, J lost 3 bases, and 9 bases lay in between. The CDR3 has 11 residues. CDR3 protein: CAANKTDTQYF. The DNA of the CDR3 is TGCGCCGCGAACAAGACAGATACGCAGTATTTT.

V gene TRBV5-1 combines with J gene TRBJ1-5, with 9 bases identical to TRBD1. In germline, CDR1 is SGHRS, CDR2 YFSETQ. The V segment lost 4 bases and the J segment 2 bases; nucleotides outside the gene matches: 4. This CDR3 region has 15 residues. The CDR3 loop is CASSPWTGGNQPQHF. In DNA, the CDR3 is TGCGCCAGCAGCCCGTGGACAGGGGGCAATCAGCCCCAGCATTTT.

The V and J genes are TRBV7-9 and TRBJ2-7, with no clear D. Germline V gene lookup returns CDR1 SEHNR and CDR2 FQNEAQ (reference sequence). V was cut by 5 bases and J by 2 bases, with 10 bases left in between. The CDR3 has 13 amino acids. The CDR3 DNA follows: TGTGCCAGCAGCCCAGTATCCCCCTACGAGCAGTACTTC. This translates into CASSPVSPYEQYF.

In this sample, this clone is medium-sized (0.01 to 0.1%). The V and J genes are TRBV7-2 and TRBJ2-7; D could derive from TRBD1 or TRBD2 (5 bases each). The CDR3 totals 16 residues. V was clipped by 5 bases and J by 0 bases, with 17 bases between them. CDR1 SGHTA and CDR2 FQGNSA come from the germline V gene. CDR3 nucleotide sequence: TGTGCCAGCAGCCCCCAGTCCGGGGACGCCTCCTACGAGCAGTACTTC. This encodes CASSPQSGDASYEQYF.

In nucleotides, the CDR3 is TGCGCCAGCAGCTTGGTTGGGACCGCCGCCTCTGGGGCCAACGTCCTGACTTTC. It is translated as CASSLVGTAASGANVLTF. The rearrangement uses TRBV5-1 and TRBJ2-6, with D perhaps given as TRBD1 or TRBD2 (5 bases each). V lost 0 bases and J lost 0, with 13 bases in between. There are 18 residues in the CDR3. Per germline, CDR1 SGHRS and CDR2 YFSETQ.

The chain has TRBV6-5 and TRBJ1-5; possibly TRBD1 for D (5 bases). The germline gives CDR1 MNHEY, CDR2 SVGAGI. With 6 bases removed from V and 4 bases from J, the gap between germline ends came to 10 bases. This CDR3 spans 13 amino acids. The CDR3 spells CASRRDWNQPQHF. CDR3 nucleotides: TGTGCCAGCAGACGGGACTGGAATCAGCCCCAGCATTTT.

This sequence joins TRBV2 and TRBJ1-6; unclear D gene. The germline V and J ends were trimmed by 2 bases and 7 bases, with 12 bases remaining between them. Looked up from germline, CDR1 is SNHLY and CDR2 is FYNNEI. The CDR3 runs to 15 residues. The CDR3 sequence: CASSEMSPYNSPLHF. In DNA, the CDR3 is TGTGCCAGCAGTGAAATGAGCCCGTACAATTCACCCCTCCACTTT.

This clone has only one observation. The chain uses TRBV10-3 and TRBJ1-1; D is perhaps TRBD1 (6 bases). This CDR3 is 14 amino acids long. Trimming pared 5 bases from V and 4 bases from J, leaving 14 bases between. CDR1 ENHRY and CDR2 SYGVKD come from the germline V gene. The CDR3 sequence: CAISKTGGVTEAFF. Here the CDR3 DNA reads TGTGCCATCAGTAAGACAGGCGGGGTCACTGAAGCTTTCTTT.

The chain joins TRBV18 to TRBJ2-5; TRBD2 matches 8 bases. The CDR3 has 14 residues. J was trimmed by 3 bases and V by 2 bases; bases with no gene match: 2. Germline CDR1 reads KGHSH; CDR2 reads LQKENI. CDR3: CASSPFSGEETQYF. The CDR3 nucleotides read TGTGCCAGCTCACCATTTAGCGGGGAAGAGACCCAGTACTTC.

The chain is built from TRBV5-1 and TRBJ1-1; maybe TRBD1 (5 bases). CDR3 length equals 15 residues. Germline values: CDR1 SGHRS, CDR2 YFSETQ. The germline V and J ends were trimmed by 4 bases and 7 bases, with 20 bases remaining between them. The CDR3 sequence: CASSPGTVRSFEAFF. DNA of the CDR3: TGCGCCAGCAGCCCGGGGACGGTCCGGTCCTTTGAAGCTTTCTTT.

DNA for the CDR3: TGTGCCAGTAGTGGCGCGGGAGGGACCACCGGGGAGCTGTTTTTT. Amino acids: CASSGAGGTTGELFF. The J gene is TRBJ2-2, the V gene TRBV19; TRBD2 agrees at 9 bases. Trimming took 5 bases from V and 4 from J; bases not matched to a gene: 5. In germline, CDR1 is LNHDA, CDR2 SQIVND (reference sequence). CDR3 length: 15 amino acids.

The CDR3 DNA is TGTGCCAGCAGCTTCGGCTTAGTAGGCGGGGCCAACGTCCTGACTTTC. Its protein is CASSFGLVGGANVLTF. V usage is TRBV11-2 and J usage is TRBJ2-6; no definite D call. There are 16 residues in the CDR3. Germline assignment: CDR1 SGHAT and CDR2 FQNNGV. Trimming took 3 bases from V and 4 from J, leaving 13 bases between them.

The rearrangement uses TRBV6-5 and TRBJ2-2; D is possibly TRBD2 (5 bases). The CDR3 is 13 amino acids. The germline V and J ends were trimmed by 4 bases and 6 bases, with 9 bases remaining between them. Germline-derived CDR1 and CDR2 are MNHEY and SVGAGI. CDR3 sequence (DNA): TGTGCCAGCAGTTTACTAGGAGCCGGGGAGCTGTTTTTT. This codes for CASSLLGAGELFF.

The chain employs TRBV10-2 and TRBJ2-3; 12 bases are a match to TRBD2. Per germline, CDR1 WSHSY and CDR2 SAAADI. V lost 0 bases, J lost 3 bases, and 4 bases stayed unmatched. The CDR3 runs 17 residues. The CDR3: CASSESKGLAGTDTQYF. CDR3 DNA: TGCGCCAGCAGTGAGTCCAAAGGACTAGCGGGGACAGATACGCAGTATTTT.

This clone was detected only a few times. The DNA for the CDR3 is TGCGCCAGCAGCTTGGAGCGGACAGAGGGGGAGCTGTTTTTT. It is translated as CASSLERTEGELFF. This chain connects TRBV5-1 to TRBJ2-2, with D perhaps TRBD1 (6 bases). The CDR3 extends over 14 amino acids. Trimming removed 0 bases from V and 8 bases from J, with 11 bases in between. The germline V gene has CDR1 SGHRS and CDR2 YFSETQ. Filled out from reference TRBV5-1 and TRBJ2-2, the complete variable domain reads KAGVTQTPRYLIKTRGQQVTLSCSPISGHRSVSWYQQTPGQGLQFLFEYFSETQRNKGNFPGRFSGRQFSNSRSEMNVSTLELGDSALYLCASSLERTEGELFFGEGSRLTVL.

The chain has TRBV5-1 and TRBJ2-3; no firm D call. V gave up 1 base and J gave up 4 bases, with 7 bases separating them. CDR3 length: 13 residues. In germline, CDR1 is SGHRS, CDR2 YFSETQ. The CDR3 DNA sequence: TGCGCCAGCAGCTTGTCGGTGTCAGATACGCAGTATTTT. This codes for CASSLSVSDTQYF.

This chain links TRBV9 with TRBJ2-4, with D possibly TRBD2 on 7 matching bases. V gave up 3 bases and J gave up 13 bases, with 20 bases separating them. Germline V gene lookup returns CDR1 SGDLS and CDR2 YYNGEE. The CDR3 consists of 14 residues. The chain's CDR3 is CASSAGGTRTFQYF. CDR3 in DNA: TGTGCCAGCAGCGCCGGGGGGACAAGGACTTTCCAGTACTTC.

This chain joins TRBV4-1 and TRBJ2-4, with no clear D. Between the trimmed V and J ends, which lost 0 bases and 0 bases, there was a span of 15 bases. This CDR3 is 18 amino acids long. Germline CDR1 reads MGHRA; CDR2 reads YSYEKL. The CDR3 nucleotides are TGCGCCAGCAGCCAAGATGGTTCGGGCCCTTTAGCCAAAAACATTCAGTACTTC. Its protein is CASSQDGSGPLAKNIQYF.

V gene TRBV21-1 combines with J gene TRBJ2-5. TRBV21-1 is marked as a pseudogene. The CDR3 is 14 residues long. The CDR3 here is CASSKVRHEETQYF. The CDR3 region has the DNA TGTGCCAGCAGCAAAGTTCGGCATGAGGAGACCCAGTACTTC.

The chain carries TRBV6-1 and TRBJ1-5, with 10 bases aligning to TRBD1. Per the germline V gene, CDR1 is MNHNS and CDR2 is SASEGT. The ends lost 3 bases at V and 5 bases at J; junction bases unmatched: 4. The CDR3 contains 15 residues. CDR3: CASSDRTGGYQPQHF. In DNA form, the CDR3 reads TGTGCCAGCAGTGACCGGACAGGGGGGTATCAGCCCCAGCATTTT.

The chain uses TRBV10-2 and TRBJ2-3; 10 bases align to TRBD2. This CDR3 contains 18 residues. The J segment lost 0 bases and the V segment lost 8 bases, leaving 14 bases of the junction unmatched. Germline lookup yields CDR1 WSHSY and CDR2 SAAADI. CDR3 bases: TGCGCCAGCGGGGAAACGACCTCGACTAGCGGGAGCACAGATACGCAGTATTTT. Translation: CASGETTSTSGSTDTQYF.

The V and J genes are TRBV7-2 and TRBJ2-1; D is uncertain. Germline loops: CDR1 SGHTA, CDR2 FQGNSA. The CDR3 is 15 residues long. The ends were cut back, 4 bases at V and 4 bases at J, with 14 bases in the middle. The CDR3 reads CASSSGAYPYNEQFF. CDR3 sequence (DNA): TGTGCCAGCAGCTCGGGCGCCTATCCTTACAATGAGCAGTTCTTC. The full variable domain, rest sourced from reference TRBV7-2 and TRBJ2-1, is GAGVSQSPSNKVTEKGKDVELRCDPISGHTALYWYRQSLGQGLEFLIYFQGNSAPDKSGLPSDRFSAERTGGSVSTLTIQRTQQEDSAVYLCASSSGAYPYNEQFFGPGTRLTVL.